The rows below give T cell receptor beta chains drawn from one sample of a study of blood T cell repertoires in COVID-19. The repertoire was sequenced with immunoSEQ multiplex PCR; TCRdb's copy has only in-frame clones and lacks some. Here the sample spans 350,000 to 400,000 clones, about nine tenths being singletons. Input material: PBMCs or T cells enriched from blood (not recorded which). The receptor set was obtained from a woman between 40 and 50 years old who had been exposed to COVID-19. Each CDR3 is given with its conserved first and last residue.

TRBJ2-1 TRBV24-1 CATSDPRLAGNEQFF
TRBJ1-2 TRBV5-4 CASSAGTGAGGYGYTF
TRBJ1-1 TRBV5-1 CASSSSPGQKAFF
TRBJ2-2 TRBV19 CASRIGTGLSDTGELFF
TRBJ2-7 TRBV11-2 CASSLDRVGGAFYEQYF
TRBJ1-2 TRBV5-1 CASSQGQGSSGYTF
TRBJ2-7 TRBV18 CASSPRPSSGGVVYEQYF
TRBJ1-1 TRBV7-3 CASSLAPVSLGTGATEAFF
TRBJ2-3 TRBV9 CASSVASTSGYTDTQYF
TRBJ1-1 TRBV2 CATRGLIMNTEAFF
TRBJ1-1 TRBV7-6 CASSPPSGMNTEAFF
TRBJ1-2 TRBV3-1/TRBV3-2 CASSQVSGGGGYTF
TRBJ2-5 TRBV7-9 CASSLTRTGTGGETQYF
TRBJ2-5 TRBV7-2 CASSLRGLRSIYQETQYF
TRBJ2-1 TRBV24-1 CATSDQRSYNEQFF
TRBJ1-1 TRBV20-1 CSAREGAEAFF
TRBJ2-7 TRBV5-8 CASSLGGTGNSEQYF
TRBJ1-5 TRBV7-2 CASSPTGGTNQPQHF
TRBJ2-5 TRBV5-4 CASSLLGQDRVQETQYF
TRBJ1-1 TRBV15 CATSRDRNTEAFF
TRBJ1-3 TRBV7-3 CASSAQGSGNTIYF
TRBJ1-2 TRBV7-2 CASSFSPVSNYGYTF
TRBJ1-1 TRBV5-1 CASSLTTGRTEAFF
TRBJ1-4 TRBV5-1 CASSLELLTGSNEKLFF
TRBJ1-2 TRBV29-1 CSVLRGSYGYTF
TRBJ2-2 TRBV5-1 CASSLVRGAPGKAGELFF
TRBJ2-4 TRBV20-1 CSASYLIGGGAVTKNIQYF
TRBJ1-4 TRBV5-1 CASSYVEARGEKLFF
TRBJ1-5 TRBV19 CASSLRRGRGPVQPQHF